Described below is a single T cell receptor beta chain sequence and its context. Its cognate antigen is unknown. This specimen belongs to a study of cytomegalovirus exposure and HLA in healthy donors. Germline V lookup: CDR1 SSHAT, CDR2 FNYEAQ (reference sequence). V was clipped by 1 base and J by 5 bases; unmatched bases: 6. The CDR3 is made up of 15 amino acids. Study-level findings and limits: There were some public TCRs occurring in many donors, but most TCR sequences were rare. Researchers counted 180 or so TCR beta chains as cytomegalovirus-associated.

The primer mix had 60 Vbeta and 13 Jbeta primers. Sequencing was performed with immunoSEQ multiplex PCR; in TCRdb, only in-frame clones are kept and a portion is missing. This sample carries some 120,000 clones, roughly 80% of them seen once, and the ten largest clones take approximately 1.2%. This clonotype originated in a female donor in good health and CMV-seronegative. V and J are TRBV7-7 and TRBJ2-5; 8 nucleotides match TRBD1. The specimen was PBMCs. DNA for the CDR3: TGTGCCAGCAGCTTAGAAACAGGGGGATACGAGACCCAGTACTTC. Its translation is CASSLETGGYETQYF.